Listed here are 3 T cell receptor beta chains from one sample, sequenced in a study of blood T cell repertoires in COVID-19. Assay: immunoSEQ multiplex PCR; the TCRdb copy retains only in-frame clones and omits some. The sample carries some 230,000 clones, roughly 84% recorded once. The sample was peripheral blood. Every receptor here comes from a woman aged 30 to 39 who had recovered from COVID-19.

V and J are TRBV7-9 and TRBJ2-7; 9 nucleotides align to TRBD2. CDR1 is SEHNR and CDR2 is FQNEAQ in the germline V gene (reference sequence). CDR3 size: 13 residues. The CDR3 loop is CEESSGSFHEQYF. The DNA of the CDR3 is TGTGAGGAGAGTAGCGGGAGTTTCCACGAGCAGTACTTC.

This chain uses TRBV11-3 with TRBJ2-5; TRBD1 matches at 12 bases. The CDR3 is 15 residues long. V lost 6 bases, J lost 4 bases, and 6 bases stayed unmatched. Per germline, CDR1 SGHNT and CDR2 YENEEA. The CDR3 coding sequence is TGTGCCAGCAGTCCCGGGACAGGGGGCGCAGAGACCCAGTACTTC. Amino acids: CASSPGTGGAETQYF.

The CDR3 region has the DNA TGTGCCAGCAGCCAAGAATGGGTACAGGGCTCTGGAAACACCATATATTTT. As protein: CASSQEWVQGSGNTIYF. The gene calls are TRBV3-1 (or the pseudogene TRBV3-2) and TRBJ1-3; tentative D call: TRBD1 (6 bases). The CDR3 covers 17 residues. Germline CDR1 reads LGHDT; CDR2 reads YNNKEL (reference sequence). Trimming left V 0 bases short and J 0 bases short, with 12 bases between.